This section outlines one TCR beta chain sequence together with its context. The data belong to a study of lymphopenia after photon versus proton radiotherapy. Here immunoSEQ multiplex PCR was the method, and the copy in TCRdb shows in-frame clones only, minus some. The sample includes approximately 35,000 clones, roughly 88% seen only once; the top ten take about 6.6%. V gave up 4 bases and J gave up 1 base, with 4 bases separating them. Germline V lookup: CDR1 DFQATT, CDR2 SNEGSKA (reference sequence). The CDR3 consists of 11 residues. This clonotype was sampled from a woman aged 50 to 65 with pancreatic cancer. This chain joins TRBV20-1 and TRBJ1-1, with unresolved D. The sample here was peripheral blood, taken from a patient treated with photon-based radiotherapy. The CDR3, as DNA: TGCAGTGCTAAGACGAACACTGAAGCTTTCTTT. Its translation: CSAKTNTEAFF.